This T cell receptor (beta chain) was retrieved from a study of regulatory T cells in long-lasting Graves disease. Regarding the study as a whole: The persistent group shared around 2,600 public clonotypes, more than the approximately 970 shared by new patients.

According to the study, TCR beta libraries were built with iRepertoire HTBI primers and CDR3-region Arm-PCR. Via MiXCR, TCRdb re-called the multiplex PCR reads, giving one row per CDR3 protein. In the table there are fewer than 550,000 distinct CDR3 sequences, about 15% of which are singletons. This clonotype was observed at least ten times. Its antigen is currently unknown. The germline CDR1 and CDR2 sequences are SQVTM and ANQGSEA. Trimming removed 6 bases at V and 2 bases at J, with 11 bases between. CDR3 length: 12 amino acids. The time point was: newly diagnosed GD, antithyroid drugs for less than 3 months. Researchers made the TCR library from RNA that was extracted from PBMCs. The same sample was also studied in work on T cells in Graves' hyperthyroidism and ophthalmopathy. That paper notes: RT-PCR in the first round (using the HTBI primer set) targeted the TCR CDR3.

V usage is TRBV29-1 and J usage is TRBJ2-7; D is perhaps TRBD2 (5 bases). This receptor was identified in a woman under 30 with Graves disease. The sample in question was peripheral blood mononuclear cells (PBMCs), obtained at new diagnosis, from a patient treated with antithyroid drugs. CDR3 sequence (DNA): TGCAGCGTGGAAAGCGGAGCCTACGAGCAGTACTTC. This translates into CSVESGAYEQYF.